This T cell receptor beta chain was observed in a study of blood T cell repertoires in COVID-19. Study information: There were acute and convalescent COVID-19 samples, and they came from the United States, Italy and Spain. The cDNA or gDNA used as material had been derived from T cells, B-cell-depleted T cells, or PBMCs.

Germline V gene sequence: CDR1 SGHKS, CDR2 YYEKEE (reference sequence). V was cut by 1 base and J by 1 base, with 16 bases left in between. This CDR3 comprises 17 residues. Per the original methods: Reference gene primer amplification in the assay estimated nucleated cell counts. Using immunoSEQ multiplex PCR, the repertoire was profiled, and TCRdb retains in-frame clones only, with some absent. V and J calls plus clone size are reproduced from that table; the DNA served to infer D and trimming. The sample contains 150,000 to 180,000 clones, 91% of which appear only once. The chain uses TRBV5-5 and TRBJ2-3, with a tentative D call TRBD2 (5 bases). Sample: peripheral blood. The origin of this receptor is a man aged 50-59 years with acute or convalescent COVID-19. The DNA of the CDR3 is TGTGCCAGCAGCTTGAAGATGCTCCGGGGAGGCACAGATACGCAGTATTTT. It encodes CASSLKMLRGGTDTQYF.